One sample yielded the 27 T cell receptor beta chains listed below, sequenced in a study of OX40 agonist ivuxolimab in advanced cancers. The library was prepared using the immunoSEQ multiplex PCR assay. TCRdb took over this immuneACCESS table, retaining in-frame rearrangements with V and J assigned. Such tables are incomplete; in checked studies, under half of the missing clones stem from an unresolved V gene, and the remainder is unexplained. Within this sample are 50,000 to 65,000 clones, with about nine tenths of them counted one time only. Around 1% of the sample rests with the top ten. Source: CD4+ or CD8+ T cells sorted from blood, taken in a trial of the OX40 agonist ivuxolimab. The receptor source for this set is an adult with an advanced solid tumor such as melanoma, head and neck, liver or kidney cancer.

The rearrangement links TRBV4-2 to TRBJ2-5, with a tentative D call TRBD1 (5 bases). Germline lookup yields CDR1 LGHNA and CDR2 YNFKEQ. Trimming stripped 0 bases from V and 4 bases from J, with 9 bases between. The CDR3 consists of 14 residues. For the CDR3, the DNA is TGTGCCAGCAGCCAAGAAGGCACAGGAGAGACCCAGTACTTC. Residues: CASSQEGTGETQYF.

CDR3 bases: TGTGCCAGCGAATCGGACAGGGGGGACAATGAGCAGTTCTTC. This codes for CASESDRGDNEQFF. The chain has TRBV2 and TRBJ2-1, with TRBD1 matching over 10 bases. Trimming cost V 8 bases and J 5 bases; bases outside gene matches: 6. This CDR3 contains 14 residues. Germline-derived CDR1 and CDR2 are SNHLY and FYNNEI.

The chain combines TRBV27 with TRBJ1-4, with a possible D match to TRBD1 (5 bases). Germline loops: CDR1 MNHEY, CDR2 SMNVEV (reference sequence). The CDR3 totals 13 residues. V was shortened by 5 bases and J by 11 bases, with 15 bases between the two germline ends. CDR3 DNA: TGTGCCAGCAGTCCGGACACCCATTATAAACTGTTTTTT. Translating gives CASSPDTHYKLFF.

The chain recombines TRBV28 with TRBJ1-5; tentatively, D is TRBD1 (6 bases). Germline V lookup: CDR1 MDHEN, CDR2 SYDVKM. The CDR3 extends over 15 amino acids. V shed 5 bases and J shed 2 bases, with 13 bases lying between them. The CDR3 DNA sequence: TGTGCCAGCAGTACAGGGTTCGGGGGCAATCAGCCCCAGCATTTT. It specifies CASSTGFGGNQPQHF.

This chain connects TRBV9 to TRBJ2-1; TRBD2 matches 14 bases. The CDR3 has 18 amino acids. The V gene end was trimmed by 0 bases and the J gene end by 5 bases; junction bases not matched to a gene: 7. Per germline, CDR1 SGDLS and CDR2 YYNGEE. CDR3 region: CASSVVGLAGAGDNEQFF. The CDR3 DNA reads as TGTGCCAGCAGCGTAGTGGGACTAGCGGGGGCAGGGGACAATGAGCAGTTCTTC. Full variable domain (missing parts from reference TRBV9 and TRBJ2-1): DSGVTQTPKHLITATGQRVTLRCSPRSGDLSVYWYQQSLDQGLQFLIQYYNGEERAKGNILERFSAQQFPDLHSELNLSSLELGDSALYFCASSVVGLAGAGDNEQFFGPGTRLTVL.

The CDR3 DNA is TGTGCCAGTACCCTCGGGACTAGCGGGAGTGGTACCGGGGAGCTGTTTTTT. Its protein product is CASTLGTSGSGTGELFF. This chain connects TRBV19 to TRBJ2-2; 14 bases map to TRBD2. V shed 7 bases, J shed 5 bases, and the junction held 9 bases outside the gene matches. The germline CDR1 and CDR2 sequences are LNHDA and SQIVND (reference sequence). The CDR3 has 17 amino acids.

The V call is TRBV7-9, the J call TRBJ2-2; 8 nucleotides agree with TRBD1. From germline, CDR1 is SEHNR and CDR2 FQNEAQ (reference sequence). The CDR3 loop spans 12 amino acids. Trimming cost V 10 bases and J 7 bases; bases outside gene matches: 5. CDR3 DNA sequence: TGTGCCACGCAGGGGGCAAACGGGGAGCTGTTTTTT. It specifies CATQGANGELFF.

This clone was seen once. CDR3: CATSGHRSTDTQYF. The CDR3 DNA sequence: TGTGCCACCAGCGGACATCGAAGCACAGATACGCAGTATTTT. The chain joins TRBV15 to TRBJ2-3, with D possibly being TRBD1 (5 bases). The V and J ends lost 5 bases and 0 bases respectively, with 9 bases between them. Per the germline V gene, CDR1 is LNHNV and CDR2 is YYDKDF (reference sequence). This CDR3 has 14 residues.

This clone was found once. The chain recombines TRBV5-4 with TRBJ2-3; TRBD1 or TRBD2 may be the D gene (5 bases each). V was trimmed by 4 bases and J by 5 bases, leaving 17 bases between them. The CDR3 spans 15 residues. Germline assignment: CDR1 SGHNT and CDR2 YYREEE (reference sequence). CDR3 in DNA: TGTGCCAGCAGCCGCCGGGACGGTAGTGGAGATACGCAGTATTTT. Its protein is CASSRRDGSGDTQYF.

This sequence joins TRBV7-8 and TRBJ1-5; D perhaps matches TRBD1 (6 bases). V lost 5 bases and J 6 bases, leaving 23 bases between the germline ends. The V gene's germline CDR1 is SGHVS and CDR2 FQNEAQ. The CDR3 totals 17 residues. The DNA for the CDR3 is TGTGCCAGCAGCCCGACAGGAGGGACGTTCGGGGGTCAGCCCCAGCATTTT. This codes for CASSPTGGTFGGQPQHF.

In its sample, this clone was seen a few times. J is TRBJ1-5 and V is TRBV7-2; 7 nucleotides align to TRBD1. CDR1 and CDR2 from the germline V gene are SGHTA and FQGNSA. The CDR3 has 14 amino acids. V was clipped by 5 bases and J by 4 bases; unmatched bases: 5. DNA for the CDR3: TGTGCCAGCAGCCTCAACAGGGGTAATCAGCCCCAGCATTTT. Amino acids: CASSLNRGNQPQHF.

This chain connects TRBV20-1 to TRBJ1-2, with D possibly matching TRBD1 (6 bases). The CDR3 has 11 residues. Germline CDR1 and CDR2: DFQATT and SNEGSKA (reference sequence). V lost 6 bases, J lost 5 bases, and 10 bases lay in between. The CDR3 loop reads CSATGRYGYTF. CDR3 bases: TGCAGTGCAACAGGGAGGTATGGCTACACCTTC.

The J gene is TRBJ1-6, the V gene TRBV7-3; TRBD1 agrees at 7 bases. The J segment lost 7 bases and the V segment lost 4 bases, leaving 7 bases of the junction unmatched. CDR1 is SGHTA, CDR2 FQGTGA, per germline. CDR3 length: 15 amino acids. Here the CDR3 reads CASSSSGTENSPLHF. The DNA of the CDR3 is TGTGCCAGCAGCTCCTCCGGGACAGAAAATTCACCCCTCCACTTT.

V usage is TRBV21-1 and J usage is TRBJ2-7; TRBD1 is taken as the D call from the table, unchecked against the DNA. TRBV21-1 is described as a pseudogene. The CDR3 has 14 residues. The DNA of the CDR3 is TGTGCCAGTTTGACAGGGGGGAGCTCCTACGAGCAGTACTTC. Translation: CASLTGGSSYEQYF.

The chain couples TRBV28 to TRBJ2-7; D remains ambiguous. The V gene lost 5 bases and the J gene lost 4 bases, with 9 bases spanning the gap. CDR1 and CDR2 from the germline V gene are MDHEN and SYDVKM. The CDR3 contains 12 residues. As DNA, the CDR3 is TGTGCCAGCAGTGACCCGACGTACGAGCAGTACTTC. Amino acids: CASSDPTYEQYF. Drawing the rest from reference TRBV28 and TRBJ2-7, the complete variable domain is DVKVTQSSRYLVKRTGEKVFLECVQDMDHENMFWYRQDPGLGLRLIYFSYDVKMKEKGDIPEGYSVSREKKERFSLILESASTNQTSMYLCASSDPTYEQYFGPGTRLTVT.

The genes are TRBV21-1 and TRBJ1-5. TRBV21-1 is annotated as a pseudogene. The CDR3 has 13 amino acids. This CDR3 is CASSKVSNQPQHF. CDR3 DNA: TGTGCCAGCAGCAAAGTTAGCAATCAGCCCCAGCATTTT.

The J gene is TRBJ2-6, the V gene TRBV27, with a tentative D call TRBD1 (5 bases). Looked up from germline, CDR1 is MNHEY and CDR2 is SMNVEV (reference sequence). The CDR3 sequence is 17 residues long. The germline V and J ends were trimmed by 8 bases and 1 base, with 18 bases remaining between them. CDR3 region: CASGSYTGWSGANVLTF. CDR3 coding DNA: TGTGCCAGCGGGTCCTATACAGGCTGGTCTGGGGCCAACGTCCTGACTTTC.

The CDR3 DNA reads TGTGCCAGCAGCCATGGTAGCGGGAGTATCCCAGATACGCAGTATTTT. Its translation is CASSHGSGSIPDTQYF. The gene calls are TRBV14 and TRBJ2-3; 9 nucleotides agree with TRBD2. Germline lookup yields CDR1 SGHDN and CDR2 FVKESK. The V and J ends lost 3 bases and 4 bases, in that order; junction bases with no gene match: 8. The CDR3 has 16 amino acids.

This sequence joins TRBV2 and TRBJ2-7; TRBD1 aligns across 12 bases. This CDR3 spans 19 amino acids. V shed 9 bases, J shed 4 bases, and the junction held 22 bases outside the gene matches. Germline values: CDR1 SNHLY, CDR2 FYNNEI. This CDR3 reads CASKPRGQGAEVAGYEQYF. The CDR3 DNA is TGTGCCAGTAAACCTCGGGGACAGGGGGCAGAGGTAGCGGGATACGAGCAGTACTTC.

This chain uses TRBV28 with TRBJ2-2; 7 positions match TRBD2. With V trimmed by 5 bases and J by 0 bases, 9 bases remained unmatched. Germline CDR1 is MDHEN and CDR2 is SYDVKM. The CDR3 runs to 17 residues. CDR3 loop: CASSNSGTPSNTGELFF. The CDR3 bases are TGTGCCAGCAGTAACAGCGGGACCCCGTCGAACACCGGGGAGCTGTTTTTT.

The V gene is TRBV9, the J gene TRBJ2-7; possible D gene TRBD2, 6 bases. The germline V and J ends were trimmed by 3 bases and 2 bases, with 18 bases remaining between them. The CDR3 totals 16 residues. The germline V gene has CDR1 SGDLS and CDR2 YYNGEE. CDR3: CASSAAIAEGAYEQYF. CDR3 in DNA: TGTGCCAGCAGCGCCGCAATAGCGGAAGGAGCCTACGAGCAGTACTTC.

The chain combines TRBV6-5 with TRBJ1-1; D remains ambiguous. The CDR3 is made up of 14 amino acids. Trimming took off 0 bases at V and 5 bases at J, with 10 bases between the two ends. In germline, CDR1 is MNHEY, CDR2 SVGAGI. The DNA for the CDR3 is TGTGCCAGCAGTTACTCACGTAAGAGTACTGAAGCTTTCTTT. This sequence encodes CASSYSRKSTEAFF.

In this sample, this clone is medium-sized. This sequence joins TRBV7-9 and TRBJ2-2; D possibly corresponds to TRBD1 (6 bases). This CDR3 has 15 residues. Germline V lookup: CDR1 SEHNR, CDR2 FQNEAQ (reference sequence). V was cut by 6 bases and J by 5 bases, with 16 bases left in between. The CDR3: CASSRPQGQTGELFF. DNA of the CDR3: TGTGCCAGCAGTCGCCCACAGGGTCAGACCGGGGAGCTGTTTTTT. The full variable domain, its missing parts supplied by reference TRBV7-9 and TRBJ2-2, is DTGVSQNPRHKITKRGQNVTFRCDPISEHNRLYWYRQTLGQGPEFLTYFQNEAQLEKSRLLSDRFSAERPKGSFSTLEIQRTEQGDSAMYLCASSRPQGQTGELFFGEGSRLTVL.

The rearrangement uses TRBV4-3 and TRBJ2-7, with a tentative D call TRBD2 (5 bases). Germline loops: CDR1 LGHNA, CDR2 YSLEER. Trimming took off 0 bases at V and 3 bases at J, with 12 bases between the two ends. The CDR3 consists of 15 residues. The CDR3 loop reads CASSQDTEGSYEQYF. The CDR3 DNA is TGCGCCAGCAGCCAAGACACCGAGGGCAGCTACGAGCAGTACTTC.

V gene TRBV18 combines with J gene TRBJ2-1; D is perhaps TRBD2 (5 bases). Per the germline V gene, CDR1 is KGHSH and CDR2 is LQKENI. The CDR3 consists of 16 residues. Trimming removed 5 bases from V and 5 bases from J, with 19 bases in between. CDR3 coding DNA: TGTGCCAGCTCAATCGGCGAGGGAAGGTGGAACAATGAGCAGTTCTTC. Translation gives CASSIGEGRWNNEQFF.

This sequence joins TRBV5-1 and TRBJ2-1, with D unclear. Germline assignment: CDR1 SGHRS and CDR2 YFSETQ. Trimming pared 0 bases from V and 2 bases from J, leaving 12 bases between. CDR3 length equals 16 residues. CDR3 sequence: CASSLGWAGTYNEQFF. The DNA for the CDR3 is TGCGCCAGCAGCTTGGGTTGGGCAGGCACCTACAATGAGCAGTTCTTC.

The V call is TRBV28, the J call TRBJ2-5; 8 positions match TRBD1. There are 12 residues in the CDR3. Germline values: CDR1 MDHEN, CDR2 SYDVKM. Unmatched junction bases numbered 9, after V lost 5 bases and J lost 13 bases. The CDR3 sequence: CASSLGQGGWYF. The CDR3, as DNA: TGTGCCAGCAGTCTCGGACAGGGTGGATGGTACTTC.